Listed here are 17 T cell receptor beta chains from one sample, sequenced in a study of Ad26.COV2.S vaccination and SARS-CoV-2 variants. The treatment here: around 19 received Ad26.COV2.S at low or high dose, single or two shots; about 5 received placebo; per-sample allocation not given. Vaccine and placebo recipients were sampled on day 63 after the first injection. Profiling relied on immunoSEQ multiplex PCR, and the TCRdb table lists in-frame clones only, not all of them. This table holds under 550,000 clones, roughly 90% found once. Sequenced here: peripheral blood, sampled in a trial of Ad26.COV2.S vaccine versus placebo. The origin of the receptors is a person between 18 and 60 years old who received the Ad26.COV2.S COVID-19 vaccine or a placebo.

The rearrangement joins TRBV2 to TRBJ2-3, with 13 positions matching TRBD2. This CDR3 is 15 amino acids long. CDR1 is SNHLY, CDR2 FYNNEI, per germline. J was trimmed by 6 bases and V by 6 bases; bases with no gene match: 6. The CDR3 DNA reads as TGTGCCAGCAGGGAACTAGCGGGGGGGTTGGATACGCAGTATTTT. Amino acids: CASRELAGGLDTQYF.

The CDR3 nucleotides read TGTGCCAGCAGCTTCCCGAGCGGGGGCAGGACAGATACGCAGTATTTT. This translates into CASSFPSGGRTDTQYF. V is TRBV5-4 and J is TRBJ2-3, with TRBD2 matching over 8 bases. The CDR3 contains 16 residues. The germline V gene encodes CDR1 SGHNT and CDR2 YYREEE (reference sequence). The V gene end was trimmed by 2 bases and the J gene end by 3 bases; junction bases not matched to a gene: 8.

This chain joins TRBV30 and TRBJ2-4; D gene ambiguous. Germline V lookup: CDR1 GTSNPN, CDR2 SVGIG (reference sequence). The CDR3 runs to 11 residues. V lost 1 base and J lost 5, with 3 bases in between. The CDR3 DNA reads as TGTGCCTGGAGTGATGAAAACATTCAGTACTTC. Protein product: CAWSDENIQYF.

Here the CDR3 reads CASMFRDRSYEQYF. The CDR3 DNA reads as TGTGCCAGCATGTTCCGGGACCGCTCCTACGAGCAGTACTTC. The chain employs TRBV6-5 and TRBJ2-7; D tentatively fits TRBD1 or TRBD2 (5 bases each). The germline CDR1 and CDR2 sequences are MNHEY and SVGAGI. Trimming stripped 7 bases from V and 0 bases from J, with 13 bases between. The CDR3 spans 14 residues.

The V gene is TRBV3-1 (or the pseudogene TRBV3-2), the J gene TRBJ2-7; D remains ambiguous. Per germline, CDR1 LGHDT and CDR2 YNNKEL (reference sequence). With 4 bases removed from V and 1 base from J, the gap between germline ends came to 17 bases. This CDR3 is 16 amino acids long. CDR3: CASSPTRSGDSYEQYF. The DNA of the CDR3 is TGTGCCAGCAGCCCCACACGCTCCGGCGATTCCTACGAGCAGTACTTC.

J is TRBJ1-2 and V is TRBV6-1; maybe TRBD1 (5 bases). The CDR3 covers 15 residues. Germline V gene sequence: CDR1 MNHNS, CDR2 SASEGT. Trimming removed 2 bases from V and 6 bases from J, with 16 bases in between. CDR3 sequence: CASSETRRSGDGYTF. In nucleotides, the CDR3 is TGTGCCAGCAGTGAAACTCGAAGGTCGGGGGATGGCTACACCTTC.

This clone was detected only a few times. The chain joins TRBV7-9 to TRBJ1-1; TRBD1 might be the D (5 bases). The CDR3 has 14 residues. CDR1 SEHNR and CDR2 FQNEAQ come from the germline V gene (reference sequence). V was trimmed by 7 bases and J by 1 base, leaving 13 bases between them. The CDR3 region is CASNHGQGNTEAFF. CDR3 in DNA: TGTGCCAGCAACCATGGCCAGGGGAACACTGAAGCTTTCTTT.

This chain uses TRBV5-1 with TRBJ2-5; TRBD2 matches at 10 bases. The CDR3 length is 17 residues. Germline CDR1 and CDR2: SGHRS and YFSETQ. V shed 7 bases, J shed 4 bases, and the junction held 16 bases outside the gene matches. CDR3 nucleotides: TGCGCCAGCCAAGGAATAGCGGGGGGATTCGCGCGAGAGACCCAGTACTTC. Its protein is CASQGIAGGFARETQYF.

The chain carries TRBV10-2 and TRBJ2-2; D perhaps matches TRBD1 (6 bases). The CDR3 extends over 15 amino acids. CDR1 is WSHSY and CDR2 is SAAADI in the germline V gene. With 2 bases removed from V and 5 bases from J, the gap between germline ends came to 12 bases. CDR3 nucleotides: TGCGCCAGCAGTGAGACTGGGGGCGGGACCGGGGAGCTGTTTTTT. Its protein product is CASSETGGGTGELFF.

This chain uses TRBV21-1 with TRBJ2-5; TRBD2, as called in the table, went unchecked against the DNA. TRBV21-1 corresponds to a pseudogene. The CDR3 consists of 13 residues. The CDR3 loop reads CASSILGGETQYF. The CDR3 coding sequence is TGTGCCAGCAGCATTCTTGGAGGGGAGACCCAGTACTTC.

The genes are TRBV15 and TRBJ2-7; D remains ambiguous. Trimming left V 1 base short and J 3 bases short, with 7 bases between. Germline V gene sequence: CDR1 LNHNV, CDR2 YYDKDF (reference sequence). This CDR3 has 13 residues. CDR3 residues: CATSRAAYYEQYF. The CDR3 nucleotides are TGTGCCACCAGCAGAGCGGCTTACTACGAGCAGTACTTC.

V gene TRBV6-5 combines with J gene TRBJ1-2; D possibly corresponds to TRBD1 (5 bases). CDR1 and CDR2 (germline): MNHEY, SVGAGI. V lost 4 bases, J lost 6 bases, and 18 bases lay in between. The CDR3 length is 15 residues. The CDR3 reads CASSSRPDGTHGYTF. CDR3 nucleotides: TGTGCCAGCAGTTCACGGCCGGACGGGACGCATGGCTACACCTTC.

The chain uses TRBV19 and TRBJ2-7, with a possible D match to TRBD1 (6 bases). The V gene's germline CDR1 is LNHDA and CDR2 SQIVND (reference sequence). V was clipped by 2 bases and J by 2 bases, with 13 bases between them. This CDR3 spans 15 amino acids. The CDR3 coding sequence is TGTGCCAGTAGTATATTATTGGACAGCCCCTACGAGCAGTACTTC. Its protein is CASSILLDSPYEQYF.

This clone was counted between two and nine times. This chain uses TRBV21-1 with TRBJ2-7; the listed D gene, TRBD1, was not tested against the DNA. TRBV21-1 is given as a pseudogene. The CDR3 spans 18 residues. The chain's CDR3 is CASNDSWDRVPNSYEQYF. CDR3 DNA: TGTGCCAGCAACGACTCTTGGGACAGGGTCCCTAACTCCTACGAGCAGTACTTC.

V is TRBV6-6 and J is TRBJ2-7; 8 nucleotides line up with TRBD2. The CDR3 is 13 amino acids. Trimming at V came to 2 bases and at J to 5 bases, leaving 2 bases not matched to a gene. The V gene's germline CDR1 is MNHNY and CDR2 SVGAGI (reference sequence). CDR3: CASSYPGGHEQYF. Here the CDR3 DNA reads TGTGCCAGCAGTTACCCGGGGGGGCACGAGCAGTACTTC.

The chain combines TRBV7-2 with TRBJ2-7; unclear D gene. Trimming pared 1 base from V and 0 bases from J, leaving 7 bases between. Germline V CDR1 and CDR2: SGHTA, FQGNSA. CDR3 size: 14 residues. The CDR3 here is CASSLVVSSYEQYF. The CDR3 region has the DNA TGTGCCAGCAGCTTAGTGGTAAGCTCCTACGAGCAGTACTTC.

The chain couples TRBV15 to TRBJ1-5; possibly TRBD1 for D (5 bases). Per the germline V gene, CDR1 is LNHNV and CDR2 is YYDKDF (reference sequence). The CDR3 is 17 residues long. The V end was cut by 3 bases, the J end by 2 bases, with 17 bases between. The CDR3 region is CATSRSGFRGGNQPQHF. The CDR3 DNA is TGTGCCACCAGCAGGAGTGGTTTTCGGGGGGGCAATCAGCCCCAGCATTTT.